This entry lists 2 T cell receptor beta chains sequenced from one sample in a study of blood T cell repertoires in COVID-19. Sequencing used immunoSEQ multiplex PCR; TCRdb keeps in-frame clones, though not all of them. This table holds 320,000 or so clones, 85% found once. The sequencing input was PBMCs or T cells enriched from blood (not recorded which). The receptor source for this set is a woman aged 25 to 39 who had been exposed to COVID-19.

The CDR3 loop is CASSARDGANVLTF. CDR3 in DNA: TGTGCCAGCAGCGCGCGGGATGGGGCCAACGTCCTGACTTTC. This chain joins TRBV7-2 and TRBJ2-6; the D gene is possibly TRBD2 (6 bases). The CDR3 is 14 amino acids. The V and J ends lost 5 bases and 3 bases respectively, with 8 bases between them. In germline, CDR1 is SGHTA, CDR2 FQGNSA. Drawing the rest from reference TRBV7-2 and TRBJ2-6, the complete variable domain is GAGVSQSPSNKVTEKGKDVELRCDPISGHTALYWYRQSLGQGLEFLIYFQGNSAPDKSGLPSDRFSAERTGGSVSTLTIQRTQQEDSAVYLCASSARDGANVLTFGAGSRLTVL.

The rearrangement joins TRBV21-1 to TRBJ2-2; whether TRBD2, the table's D call, matches the DNA was not checked. TRBV21-1 is a recognized pseudogene. The CDR3 spans 17 residues. This chain's CDR3 is CASSPSGEGKNTGELFF. CDR3 DNA sequence: TGTGCCAGCAGCCCATCCGGGGAGGGAAAGAACACCGGGGAGCTGTTTTTT.